This T cell receptor beta chain was documented in a study of T cells in Graves' hyperthyroidism and ophthalmopathy (dated by TCRdb to the late 2010s). About the study as a whole: Peripheral blood was sampled at the time of initial diagnosis, prior to any treatment. TCR V-J signatures able to tell the groups apart were searched for in a discovery cohort of 100 or so patients, of whom over 40 had Graves' ophthalmopathy and about 60 had stable Graves' hyperthyroidism. According to the paper, TCR Vbeta CDR3 sequencing was carried out on about 140 peripheral blood samples, which came from approximately 41 ophthalmopathy, around 75 hyperthyroidism and roughly 17 progressor patients. After sampling, hyperthyroidism patients received methimazole starting at 30 mg daily, and ophthalmopathy patients received high-dose intravenous methylprednisolone. For training and testing, the approximately 97 patients in the discovery cohort were randomly divided in a 7:3 ratio. Prospective prediction of ophthalmopathy was tested in an independent validation cohort consisting of some 20 hyperthyroidism patients and around 16 patients who later progressed to ophthalmopathy. In six Graves' hyperthyroidism patients, the study also compared T-cell repertoires from thyroid tissue with T-cell repertoires from blood. The study at large found these results: In cross-validation, a model built on a 13 V-J signature told ophthalmopathy apart from stable hyperthyroidism with under 90% sensitivity and approximately 81% specificity, and in testing the same model reached 80%/75%. Sample size was not statistically predetermined, and blinding of investigators to group allocation was not performed. Most expanded thyroid clonotypes (frequency above 0.001) were also detected in blood, a finding suggesting that blood repertoires may reflect thyroid immune responses. During validation, the model predicted progression to ophthalmopathy a median of approximately six months ahead of onset, with more than 60% sensitivity and about 72% specificity.

This clonotype was found many times. It lacks a known antigen. Per-base quality was not reported, and no clone a single base away is much larger than it. The hyperthyroidism patients were between 18 and 65 years old and newly diagnosed, with a disease duration of less than 2 months. The study excluded patients with uncontrolled infections, other autoimmune diseases, pregnancy or lactation. Diagnoses were based on clinical symptoms, serum thyroxine and TRAb, thyroid ultrasound and orbital computed tomography. Blood from progressor patients was collected at the time of first diagnosis with hyperthyroidism, before any ophthalmopathy symptoms had appeared. PBMCs were isolated from more than 9 ml of fresh peripheral blood by Ficoll-Paque density gradient centrifugation. Progressor patients were initially diagnosed with Graves' hyperthyroidism and developed ophthalmopathy during follow-up. Total RNA was extracted with Trizol reagent, and quality was checked on an Agilent 2100 Bioanalyzer.

The TCR beta CDR3 regions were amplified from RNA transcripts. The TCR CDR3 was subjected to a first round of RT-PCR using the HTBI primer set and the Qiagen OneStep RT-PCR kit. A second multiplex PCR round built the libraries, followed by size selection and purification. Libraries were sequenced paired-end with 100 bp reads on an Illumina HiSeq2000. As for how the authors treated the data: SOAPnuke was used to process the raw data, throwing out any read that contained adapters or uncalled bases, had a mean Phred below 15, or lacked an exact constant-primer or identifier match. COPE v1.2.5 was used to merge the high-quality paired reads, and each unique nucleotide sequence was defined as a clonotype. Clonotypes were aligned to IMGT TRBV, TRBD and TRBJ reference segments using MiTCR v1.1. The analysis included only V-J combinations with a frequency above 0.0001, which together covered 99.2% of the repertoires. A TCS score was defined as the ratio of F50 (clonal expansion) to E x V (chaos), with BLOSUM62-based TCRdist applied between CDR3 peptides within each V-J. Welch's t-statistics and random forest reduced just over 500 V-J features to 10 to 15, which were used in a naive Bayes classifier (R e1071). TCRdb cleaned the public reads at Q25 with fastp, built clones with MiXCR and kept in-frame beta chains. Every CDR3 protein is listed once, alongside the most common genes and DNA of its rows. TCRdb, rather than the study authors, made the V and J calls. This sample comprises under 200,000 distinct CDR3 sequences, 9.4% of them detected only once. Together, the top ten hold roughly 23% of the sample.

This TCR was sampled from a woman aged 18-29 years with Graves' hyperthyroidism that later progressed to Graves' ophthalmopathy. The source material was blood.

The CDR3 is CASSQGSALGYTF. In nucleotides, the sequence is TGTGCCAGTAGTCAGGGGTCGGCCCTTGGCTACACCTTC. The V and J segments used are TRBV19 and TRBJ1-2, with TRBD1 tentatively as D gene (6 bases match). The CDR3, cysteine through phenylalanine, is 13 amino acids long. Only the CDR3 region is kept as DNA, spanning 39 bases read in frame from base 1. CDR1 is given as LNHDA and CDR2 as SQIVND, both from the germline V gene (reference sequence). The junction carries 14 bases between V and J, which are trimmed by 5 bases and 7 bases respectively.